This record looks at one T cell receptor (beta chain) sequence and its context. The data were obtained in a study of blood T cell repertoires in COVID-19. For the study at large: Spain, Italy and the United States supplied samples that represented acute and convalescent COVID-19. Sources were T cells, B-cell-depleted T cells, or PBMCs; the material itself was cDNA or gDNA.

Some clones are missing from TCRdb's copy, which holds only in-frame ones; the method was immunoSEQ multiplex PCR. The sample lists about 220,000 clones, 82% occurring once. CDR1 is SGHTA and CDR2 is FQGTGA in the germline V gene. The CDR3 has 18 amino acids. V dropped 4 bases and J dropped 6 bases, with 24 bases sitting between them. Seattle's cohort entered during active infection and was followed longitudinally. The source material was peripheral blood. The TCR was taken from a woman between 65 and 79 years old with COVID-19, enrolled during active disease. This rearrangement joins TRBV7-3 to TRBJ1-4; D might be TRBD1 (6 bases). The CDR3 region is CASSSPGTWTFTYEKLFF. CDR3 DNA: TGTGCCAGCAGCTCACCCGGGACATGGACGTTTACCTATGAAAAACTGTTTTTT.